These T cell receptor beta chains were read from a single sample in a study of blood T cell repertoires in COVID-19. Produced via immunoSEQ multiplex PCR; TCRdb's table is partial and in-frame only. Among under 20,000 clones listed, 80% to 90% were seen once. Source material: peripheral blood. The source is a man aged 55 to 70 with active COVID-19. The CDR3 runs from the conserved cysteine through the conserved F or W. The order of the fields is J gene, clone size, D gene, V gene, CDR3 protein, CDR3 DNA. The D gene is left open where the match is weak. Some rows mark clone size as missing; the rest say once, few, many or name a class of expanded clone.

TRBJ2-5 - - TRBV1 CTSSSLSETQYF TGCACCAGCAGCTCTCTTTCCGAGACCCAGTACTTC
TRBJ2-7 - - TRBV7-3 CASSFTGSYEQYF TGTGCCAGCAGCTTTACAGGGTCCTACGAGCAGTACTTC
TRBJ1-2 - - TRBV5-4 CASSLDRANRGYTF TGTGCCAGCAGCTTGGACAGGGCGAATCGTGGCTACACCTTC
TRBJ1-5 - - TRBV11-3 CASSPDTMVNNQPQHF TGTGCCAGCAGCCCGGACACGATGGTGAACAATCAGCCCCAGCATTTT
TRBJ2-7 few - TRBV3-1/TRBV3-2 CASSQVESYYF TGTGCCAGCAGCCAAGTAGAAAGCTACTACTTC
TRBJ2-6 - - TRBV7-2 CASSLRWGVETGANVLTF TGTGCCAGCAGCTTAAGATGGGGAGTAGAGACTGGGGCCAACGTCCTGACTTTC
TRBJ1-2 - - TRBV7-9 CASTNGGTHYGYTF TGTGCCAGCACCAACGGGGGGACACACTATGGCTACACCTTC
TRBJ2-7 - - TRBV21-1 CAPNSGQVGEQYF TGTGCCCCAAATTCGGGACAGGTCGGCGAGCAGTACTTC
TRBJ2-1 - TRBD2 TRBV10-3 CAISEGGLAGGAEQFF TGTGCCATCAGTGAGGGGGGACTAGCGGGAGGTGCTGAGCAGTTCTTC
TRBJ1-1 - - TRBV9 CASSFTTRNTEAFF TGTGCCAGCAGCTTTACTACCCGGAACACTGAAGCTTTCTTT